This T cell receptor (beta chain) was sequenced during a study of blood T cell repertoires in COVID-19. The overall study: The United States, Italy and Spain provided the acute and convalescent COVID-19 samples.

Authors' data handling: Reference gene primer amplification gave nucleated cell count estimates. Profiled with immunoSEQ multiplex PCR; TCRdb holds only in-frame clones, not every one. That table is the source of V, J and clone size, and D and trimming were worked out from the DNA. The sample carries 110,000 to 150,000 clones, over 70% recorded once. Unmatched junction bases numbered 13, after V lost 5 bases and J lost 1 base. The V gene's germline CDR1 is MNHEY and CDR2 SVGEGT. CDR3 length equals 17 residues. The chain has TRBV6-2 or TRBV6-3 and TRBJ1-1; 7 nucleotides align to TRBD1. This clonotype was obtained from a woman in her forties or fifties with acute or convalescent COVID-19. Sequencing used peripheral blood. The CDR3 spells CASSLTQQGFGNTEAFF. CDR3 bases: TGTGCCAGCAGTCTAACACAACAGGGGTTTGGGAACACTGAAGCTTTCTTT.